This TCR beta chain was retrieved from a study of OX40 agonist ivuxolimab in advanced cancers. Study at large: Head and neck, renal cell, melanoma or hepatocellular carcinoma were the cancers that dose-escalation patients had. General observations from the study: Researchers report that CD8+ T cells had, on average, more expanded clones than CD4+.

The method was immunoSEQ multiplex PCR; TCRdb's version includes in-frame clones alone and lacks a portion of them. The table has 70,000 to 85,000 clones, around 94% seen once. Comment on this clone: Its antigen is as yet unknown.

Trimming stripped 6 bases from V and 6 bases from J, with 9 bases between. The CDR3 totals 11 residues. Germline V gene data show CDR1 as SNHLY and CDR2 as FYNNEI. Autoimmune disease history or systemic immunosuppression was exclusionary. The chain couples TRBV2 to TRBJ2-7; tentatively, D is TRBD1 or TRBD2 (5 bases each). The sequenced sample was CD4+ or CD8+ T cells sorted from blood, obtained in a trial of the OX40 agonist ivuxolimab. The sequence derives from an adult with an advanced solid tumor such as melanoma, head and neck, liver or kidney cancer. In DNA, the CDR3 is TGTGCCAGCAGGGGACCTCCCGAGCAGTACTTC. Its protein is CASRGPPEQYF.